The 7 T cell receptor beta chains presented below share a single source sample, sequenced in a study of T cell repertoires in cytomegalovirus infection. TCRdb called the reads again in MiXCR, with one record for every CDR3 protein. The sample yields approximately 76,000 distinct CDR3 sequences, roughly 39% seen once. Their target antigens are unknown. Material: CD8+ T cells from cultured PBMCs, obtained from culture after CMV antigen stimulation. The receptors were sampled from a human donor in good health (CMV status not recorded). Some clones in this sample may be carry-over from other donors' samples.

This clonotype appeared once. The CDR3 region has the DNA TGTGCCAGCAGTTACTTGACAGGGTCTAGTAGTGAGCAGTTCTTC. Its translation: CASSYLTGSSSEQFF. V usage is TRBV6-5 and J usage is TRBJ2-1; 7 bases are a match to TRBD1. The germline V gene has CDR1 MNHEY and CDR2 SVGAGI. The CDR3 has 15 amino acids. Unmatched junction bases numbered 9, after V lost 1 base and J lost 9 bases.

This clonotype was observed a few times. CDR3 sequence (DNA): TGTGCCAGCAGCGAGGACGGTTCCGCGGTTTCCCAGCATTTT. Amino acids: CASSEDGSAVSQHF. The chain carries TRBV7-2 and TRBJ1-5; no clear D gene. Trimming took 5 bases from V and 11 from J, leaving 19 bases between them. The CDR3 consists of 14 residues. CDR1 is SGHTA, CDR2 FQGNSA, per germline.

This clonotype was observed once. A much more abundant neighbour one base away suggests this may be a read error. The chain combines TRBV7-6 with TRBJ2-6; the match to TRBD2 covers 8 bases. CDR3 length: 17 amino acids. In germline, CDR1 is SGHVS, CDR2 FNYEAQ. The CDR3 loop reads CASTLTRGGTGANDLTF. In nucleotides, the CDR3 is TGTGCCAGCACCCTCACCCGGGGGGGCACTGGGGCCAACGACCTGACTTTC.

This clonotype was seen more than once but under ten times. The CDR3 reads CASSFGTAYEQYF. The CDR3 bases are TGTGCCAGCAGCTTCGGGACAGCCTACGAGCAGTACTTC. The chain uses TRBV12-3 or TRBV12-4 and TRBJ2-7, with 7 bases lining up with TRBD1. Unmatched junction bases numbered 4, after V lost 6 bases and J lost 2 bases. The CDR3 has 13 residues.

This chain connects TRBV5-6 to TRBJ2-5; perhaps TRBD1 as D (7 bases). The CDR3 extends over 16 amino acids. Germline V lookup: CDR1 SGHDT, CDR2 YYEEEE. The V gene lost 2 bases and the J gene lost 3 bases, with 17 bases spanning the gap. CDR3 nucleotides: TGTGCCAGCAGCTTCGGGGGCAGGGGGTGGGAAGAGACCCAGTACTTC. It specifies CASSFGGRGWEETQYF.

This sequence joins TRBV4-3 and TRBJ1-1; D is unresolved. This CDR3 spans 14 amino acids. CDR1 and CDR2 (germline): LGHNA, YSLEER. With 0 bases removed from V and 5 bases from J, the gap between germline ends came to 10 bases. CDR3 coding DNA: TGCGCCAGCAGCCAAGATTCGGGGAGGACTGAAGCTTTCTTT. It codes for CASSQDSGRTEAFF.

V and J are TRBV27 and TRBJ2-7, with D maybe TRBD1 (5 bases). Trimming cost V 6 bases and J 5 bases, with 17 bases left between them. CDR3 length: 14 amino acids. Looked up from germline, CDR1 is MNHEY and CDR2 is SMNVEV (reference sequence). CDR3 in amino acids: CASRKDTTYHEQYF. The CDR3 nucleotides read TGTGCCAGCAGAAAGGACACCACCTACCACGAGCAGTACTTC.